This TCR beta chain came from a study of blood T cells in healthy people across ages. Study information: Per two T cells, template switching captured roughly one barcoded beta molecule.

Healthy Caucasians from Russia aged about 6 to 100 served as donors. V was trimmed by 0 bases and J by 8 bases, leaving 8 bases between them. Looked up from germline, CDR1 is SQVTM and CDR2 is ANQGSEA. This CDR3 spans 12 amino acids. With a J-beta primer mix and a sample-barcoded 5' primer, a second PCR ran about 6 to 11 cycles. TCRdb redid the calling of the 5' RACE reads with MiXCR, one entry per CDR3 protein. The sample has 540,000 or so distinct CDR3 sequences; 47% are singletons. This clonotype was detected a few times. The rearrangement links TRBV29-1 to TRBJ2-1; D is undetermined. The clonotype comes from an elderly man in good health. The sequenced sample was blood. This chain's CDR3 is CSVEDGGDEQFF. DNA of the CDR3: TGCAGCGTTGAAGATGGCGGCGATGAGCAGTTCTTC.